The sequence of this TCR beta chain was determined in a study of regulatory T cells in long-lasting Graves disease. Documented time point: newly diagnosed GD, antithyroid drugs for less than 3 months. Isolated PBMC RNA provided the starting material for the TCR library. Patients hailed from an endocrinology department in Xi'an, China. Only a few counts were recorded for this clonotype. The target antigen is unknown. iRepertoire HTBI primers and Arm-PCR of CDR3 regions built TCR beta libraries. Using its own MiXCR run on the multiplex PCR reads, TCRdb lists one record per CDR3 protein. The repertoire holds hundreds of thousands of distinct CDR3 sequences, approximately 12% seen once, with roughly 9.7% in the top ten. Findings of the study overall: Persistent Graves' patients showed less TCR diversity than newly diagnosed patients showed.

These records were also assigned to another study, of T cells in Graves' hyperthyroidism and ophthalmopathy. That work adds: Aged 18 to 65, the patients had hyperthyroidism that was newly diagnosed and had lasted under 2 months.

This receptor was identified in a man aged 25 to 40 with Graves disease. Sequenced here: peripheral blood mononuclear cells (PBMCs), sampled at new diagnosis, from a patient treated with antithyroid drugs.

This chain's CDR3 is CASSEGARNTEAFF. In DNA, the CDR3 is TGTGCCAGCAGTGAGGGGGCGCGGAACACTGAAGCTTTCTTT. The rearrangement uses TRBV25-1 and TRBJ1-1, with D maybe TRBD1 (6 bases). Trimming stripped 3 bases from V and 1 base from J, with 9 bases between. The germline gives CDR1 MGHDK, CDR2 SYGVNS. This CDR3 spans 14 amino acids. The full variable domain, in which reference TRBV25-1 and TRBJ1-1 provide the parts outside the CDR3, is EADIYQTPRYLVIGTGKKITLECSQTMGHDKMYWYQQDPGMELHLIHYSYGVNSTEKGDLSSESTVSRIRTEHFPLTLESARPSHTSQYLCASSEGARNTEAFFGQGTRLTVV.